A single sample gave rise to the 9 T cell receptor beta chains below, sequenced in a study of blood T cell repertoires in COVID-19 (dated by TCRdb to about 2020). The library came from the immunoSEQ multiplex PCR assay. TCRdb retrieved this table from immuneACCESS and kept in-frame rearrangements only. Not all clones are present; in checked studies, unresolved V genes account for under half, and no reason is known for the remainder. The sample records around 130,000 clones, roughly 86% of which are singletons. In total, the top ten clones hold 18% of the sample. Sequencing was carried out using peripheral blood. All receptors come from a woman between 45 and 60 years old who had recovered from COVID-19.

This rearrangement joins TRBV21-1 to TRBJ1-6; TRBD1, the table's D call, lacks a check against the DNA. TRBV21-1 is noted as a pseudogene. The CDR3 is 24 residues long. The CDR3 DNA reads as TGTGCCAGCAGCACAAAGATCCGATCATTGCAAGCGACAGGGAATGGTGCTAGGGATTCACCCCTCCACTTT. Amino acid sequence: CASSTKIRSLQATGNGARDSPLHF.

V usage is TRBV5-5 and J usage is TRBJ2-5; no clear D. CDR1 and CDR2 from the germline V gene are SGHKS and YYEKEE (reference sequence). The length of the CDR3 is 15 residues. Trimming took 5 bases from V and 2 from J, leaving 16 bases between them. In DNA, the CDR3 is TGTGCCAGCAGGTCACGTGCGGTGAGGCAAGAGACCCAGTACTTC. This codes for CASRSRAVRQETQYF. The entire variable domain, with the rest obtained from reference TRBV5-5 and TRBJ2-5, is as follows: DAGVTQSPTHLIKTRGQQVTLRCSPISGHKSVSWYQQVLGQGPQFIFQYYEKEERGRGNFPDRFSARQFPNYSSELNVNALLLGDSALYLCASRSRAVRQETQYFGPGTRLLVL.

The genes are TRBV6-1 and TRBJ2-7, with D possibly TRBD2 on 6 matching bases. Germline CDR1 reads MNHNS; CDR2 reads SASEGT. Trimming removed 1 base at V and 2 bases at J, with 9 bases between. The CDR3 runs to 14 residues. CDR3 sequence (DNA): TGTGCCAGCAGTGAAGGGCGGGGACCCTACGAGCAGTACTTC. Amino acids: CASSEGRGPYEQYF.

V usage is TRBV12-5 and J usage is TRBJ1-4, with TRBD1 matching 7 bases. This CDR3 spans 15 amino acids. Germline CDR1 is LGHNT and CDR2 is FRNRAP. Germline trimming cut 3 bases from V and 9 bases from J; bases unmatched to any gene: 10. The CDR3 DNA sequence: TGTGCTAGTGGTTTCGACGGACAGGTAATTAAAAAACTGTTTTTT. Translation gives CASGFDGQVIKKLFF.

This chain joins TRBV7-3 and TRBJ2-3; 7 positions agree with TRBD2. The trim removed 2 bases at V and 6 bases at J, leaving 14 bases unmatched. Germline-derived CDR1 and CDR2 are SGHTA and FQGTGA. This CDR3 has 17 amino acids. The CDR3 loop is CASSLSGRGLAEDTQYF. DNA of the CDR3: TGTGCCAGCAGCTTATCGGGTCGAGGGCTAGCGGAGGATACGCAGTATTTT.

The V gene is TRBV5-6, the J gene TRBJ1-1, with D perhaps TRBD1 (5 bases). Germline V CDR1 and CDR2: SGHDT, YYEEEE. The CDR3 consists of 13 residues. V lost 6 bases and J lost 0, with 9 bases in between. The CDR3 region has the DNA TGTGCCAGCAAGGGGAATATGAACACTGAAGCTTTCTTT. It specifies CASKGNMNTEAFF.

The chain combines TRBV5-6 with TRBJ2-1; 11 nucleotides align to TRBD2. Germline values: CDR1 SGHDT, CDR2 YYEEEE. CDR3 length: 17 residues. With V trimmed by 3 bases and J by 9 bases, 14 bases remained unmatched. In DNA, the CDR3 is TGTGCCAGCAGCTCAACCCCCCTAGCGGGGGGTTCCAGTGAGCAGTTCTTC. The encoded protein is CASSSTPLAGGSSEQFF.

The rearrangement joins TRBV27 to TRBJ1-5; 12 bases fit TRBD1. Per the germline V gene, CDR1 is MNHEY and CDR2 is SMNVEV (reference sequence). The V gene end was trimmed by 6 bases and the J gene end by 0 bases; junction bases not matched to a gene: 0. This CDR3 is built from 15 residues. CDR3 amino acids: CASRGQGASNQPQHF. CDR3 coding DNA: TGTGCCAGCAGGGGACAGGGGGCTAGCAATCAGCCCCAGCATTTT.

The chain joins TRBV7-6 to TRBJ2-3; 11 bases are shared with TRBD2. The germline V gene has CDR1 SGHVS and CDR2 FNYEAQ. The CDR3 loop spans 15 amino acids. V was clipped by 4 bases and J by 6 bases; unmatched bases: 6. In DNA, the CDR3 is TGTGCCAGCAGCTCGACTAGCGGGGAAGATGATACGCAGTATTTT. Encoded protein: CASSSTSGEDDTQYF.